This T cell receptor (beta chain) was identified in a study of Tregs in tolerant kidney transplant recipients. Whole-study context: Related graft donors supplied nonmyeloablative bone marrow transplants, and mixed chimerism was transient. Regarding the study as a whole: The most relevant donor-specific Treg TCRbeta repertoire apparently came from expansion with activated donor B cells. No direct test of biological reproducibility was done here.

Unstimulated regulatory T cells (CD4+CD25+CD127-), CD4+CD25- non-regulatory cells, CD4 and CD8 cells were FACS-sorted from thawed PBMCs. On this clone: No antigen is known for it.

Profiling relied on immunoSEQ multiplex PCR, and the TCRdb table lists in-frame clones only, not all of them. The sample includes tens of thousands of clones, 70% to 90% of them seen just once. CDR3 length: 14 amino acids. Germline loops: CDR1 SGHNT, CDR2 YENEEA. V gave up 0 bases and J gave up 8 bases, with 11 bases separating them. This clonotype was obtained from a human donor who received a combined kidney and bone marrow transplant. The chain employs TRBV11-3 and TRBJ2-1, with a possible D match to TRBD2 (5 bases). Sequencing was performed on CD4+ T cells from blood, taken before the transplant. CDR3 sequence (DNA): TGTGCCAGCAGCTTAGAGGACGGGATGGATGAGCAGTTCTTC. This encodes CASSLEDGMDEQFF.